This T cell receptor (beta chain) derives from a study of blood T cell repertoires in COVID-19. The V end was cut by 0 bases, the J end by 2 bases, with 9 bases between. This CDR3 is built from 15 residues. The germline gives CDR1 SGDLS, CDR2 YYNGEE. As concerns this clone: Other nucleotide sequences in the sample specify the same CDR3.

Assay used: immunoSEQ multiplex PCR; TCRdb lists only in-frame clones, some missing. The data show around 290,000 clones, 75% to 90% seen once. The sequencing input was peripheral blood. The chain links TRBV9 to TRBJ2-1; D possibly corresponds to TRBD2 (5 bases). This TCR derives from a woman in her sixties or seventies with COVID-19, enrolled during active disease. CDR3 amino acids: CASSVDSGPYNEQFF. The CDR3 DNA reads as TGTGCCAGCAGCGTAGACAGCGGCCCCTACAATGAGCAGTTCTTC.